The clone carrying this T cell receptor beta chain has ten or more counts. The antigen is not known. The CDR3 is made up of 13 amino acids. Germline loops: CDR1 SEHNR, CDR2 FQNEAQ (reference sequence). V lost 2 bases to trimming and J lost 4 bases, with 7 bases between them. These data originate in a study of T cells in Graves' hyperthyroidism and ophthalmopathy. Amplification targeted TCR beta CDR3 regions from RNA transcripts. Using the HTBI primer set, a first-round RT-PCR was run on the TCR CDR3. TCRdb independently ran MiXCR on the multiplex PCR reads; one entry per CDR3 protein. The sample lists hundreds of thousands of distinct CDR3 sequences; roughly an eighth were seen once. Study outcomes and limitations: Most thyroid clonotypes expanded above 0.001 were also detected in blood. Model output signaled ophthalmopathy a median roughly 6 months ahead of onset.

The sequenced material came from blood. The J gene is TRBJ2-3, the V gene TRBV7-9; D ambiguous. The sequence derives from a man in his fifties or sixties with Graves' ophthalmopathy. The DNA for the CDR3 is TGTGCCAGCAGCTTATTGGTGCCAGATACGCAGTATTTT. Protein: CASSLLVPDTQYF.